Each of the 30 T cell receptor beta chains below was sequenced from the same sample in a study of blood T cell repertoires in COVID-19. Libraries were prepared by immunoSEQ multiplex PCR; TCRdb keeps only in-frame clonotypes and omits some of them. The table has 70,000 or so clones, more than 75% seen once. Specimen: peripheral blood. All receptors come from a man aged 45-65 years with acute or convalescent COVID-19.

The rearrangement joins TRBV11-3 to TRBJ2-2; 14 bases agree with TRBD2. The CDR3 is 19 amino acids. Germline-derived CDR1 and CDR2 are SGHNT and YENEEA. V shed 0 bases, J shed 4 bases, and the junction held 7 bases outside the gene matches. The DNA of the CDR3 is TGTGCCAGCAGCTTAGACCTAGGACTAGCGGGAGGCGGCACCGGGGAGCTGTTTTTT. Amino acid sequence: CASSLDLGLAGGGTGELFF. The complete variable domain, with remaining parts taken from reference TRBV11-3 and TRBJ2-2, reads EAGVVQSPRYKIIEKKQPVAFWCNPISGHNTLYWYLQNLGQGPELLIRYENEEAVDDSQLPKDRFSAERLKGVDSTLKIQPAELGDSAVYLCASSLDLGLAGGGTGELFFGEGSRLTVL.

The chain uses TRBV10-3 and TRBJ1-5; unclear D gene. V was shortened by 5 bases and J by 4 bases, with 9 bases between the two germline ends. CDR3 length: 13 amino acids. CDR1 and CDR2 (germline): ENHRY, SYGVKD. Written as DNA, the CDR3 is TGTGCCATCAGTTCTGCCGGGAATCAGCCCCAGCATTTT. This codes for CAISSAGNQPQHF.

The chain links TRBV24-1 to TRBJ2-3; no definite D call. The germline gives CDR1 KGHDR, CDR2 SFDVKD. V gave up 2 bases and J gave up 1 base, with 9 bases separating them. The CDR3 runs to 15 residues. CDR3 sequence reads: CATSDYTVGTDTQYF. CDR3 nucleotides: TGTGCCACCAGTGATTATACAGTAGGCACAGATACGCAGTATTTT.

This chain uses TRBV19 with TRBJ2-2, with 8 bases identical to TRBD1. After removal of 7 bases from V and 4 bases from J, the junction contained 11 bases not matched to a gene. Germline V gives CDR1 LNHDA, CDR2 SQIVND (reference sequence). The CDR3 loop spans 16 amino acids. DNA of the CDR3: TGTGCCAGTACCCGATGGCAGACAGGGGCCACCGGGGAGCTGTTTTTT. It translates to CASTRWQTGATGELFF.

The rearrangement joins TRBV29-1 to TRBJ2-2; 7 bases align to TRBD1. This CDR3 is built from 17 residues. CDR1 is SQVTM and CDR2 is ANQGSEA in the germline V gene. Unmatched junction bases numbered 13, after V lost 6 bases and J lost 0 bases. The CDR3 loop is CSVFNRGLNANTGELFF. In DNA form, the CDR3 reads TGCAGCGTCTTTAATAGGGGGCTTAACGCGAACACCGGGGAGCTGTTTTTT.

The CDR3 nucleotides read TGTGCCAGCAGCTCATCCGGGGGTGAAAAACTGTTTTTT. It specifies CASSSSGGEKLFF. The V call is TRBV9, the J call TRBJ1-4, with D maybe TRBD1 (5 bases). Germline lookup yields CDR1 SGDLS and CDR2 YYNGEE. This CDR3 has 13 amino acids. Between the trimmed V and J ends, which lost 4 bases and 7 bases, there was a span of 11 bases.

The chain joins TRBV19 to TRBJ1-2; 7 bases are a match to TRBD1. This CDR3 comprises 13 residues. The germline V gene encodes CDR1 LNHDA and CDR2 SQIVND (reference sequence). The V segment lost 5 bases and the J segment 9 bases; nucleotides outside the gene matches: 9. The chain's CDR3 is CASSVRQGKSYTF. For the CDR3, the DNA is TGTGCCAGTAGTGTCCGACAGGGAAAAAGCTACACCTTC.

The V and J genes are TRBV9 and TRBJ2-2, with 7 bases fitting TRBD2. Germline CDR1 and CDR2: SGDLS and YYNGEE. This CDR3 comprises 16 residues. V was clipped by 4 bases and J by 6 bases; unmatched bases: 12. CDR3: CASSFSPGLVAGELFF. Written as DNA, the CDR3 is TGTGCCAGCAGCTTTTCCCCTGGACTAGTGGCCGGGGAGCTGTTTTTT.

The chain joins TRBV5-1 to TRBJ1-6; 7 nucleotides align to TRBD1. The junction had 4 bases not matched to a gene; V was cut back by 4 bases and J by 6 bases. The CDR3 has 14 residues. Looked up from germline, CDR1 is SGHRS and CDR2 is YFSETQ. The CDR3 loop is CASSLTGSNSPLHF. In DNA form, the CDR3 reads TGCGCCAGCAGCCTGACAGGGTCTAATTCACCCCTCCACTTT.

V is TRBV10-2 and J is TRBJ1-1; weak D call: TRBD1 (6 bases). The V and J ends lost 10 bases and 1 base respectively, with 16 bases between them. Germline V gene sequence: CDR1 WSHSY, CDR2 SAAADI. CDR3 length equals 14 residues. CDR3 in amino acids: CATARDTGNTEAFF. In nucleotides, the CDR3 is TGCGCCACCGCTAGGGACACGGGGAACACTGAAGCTTTCTTT.

This chain links TRBV27 with TRBJ2-6; 8 bases fit TRBD1. V shed 5 bases, J shed 4 bases, and the junction held 10 bases outside the gene matches. This CDR3 spans 17 amino acids. The germline gives CDR1 MNHEY, CDR2 SMNVEV (reference sequence). CDR3: CASSLTPTGAGANVLTF. CDR3 sequence (DNA): TGTGCCAGCAGTCTAACCCCGACAGGGGCCGGGGCCAACGTCCTGACTTTC.

This clone was found once. The chain carries TRBV28 and TRBJ2-1; 9 bases are shared with TRBD1. J gave up 5 bases and V 2 bases, and 7 bases lay outside the gene matches. CDR1 MDHEN and CDR2 SYDVKM come from the germline V gene. CDR3 length: 16 amino acids. The DNA of the CDR3 is TGTGCCAGCAGTTTAAGTGGGACAGGGACCCACAATGAGCAGTTCTTC. This gives the protein CASSLSGTGTHNEQFF.

The chain's CDR3 is CASSRGGVSNQPQHF. The CDR3 nucleotides are TGTGCCAGTAGTAGAGGAGGGGTTAGCAATCAGCCCCAGCATTTT. The V and J genes are TRBV19 and TRBJ1-5; D might be TRBD1 (5 bases). The CDR3 has 15 residues. Germline V gene data show CDR1 as LNHDA and CDR2 as SQIVND (reference sequence). Trimming cost V 4 bases and J 0 bases, with 10 bases left between them.

This sequence joins TRBV5-1 and TRBJ1-1; TRBD1 agrees at 8 bases. The V gene's germline CDR1 is SGHRS and CDR2 YFSETQ. This CDR3 contains 13 residues. The junction had 2 bases not matched to a gene; V was cut back by 4 bases and J by 3 bases. The DNA of the CDR3 is TGCGCCAGCAGCCCGGGACAGGACACTGAAGCTTTCTTT. As protein: CASSPGQDTEAFF.

V usage is TRBV27 and J usage is TRBJ2-7; 8 bases are a match to TRBD2. Germline V gene data show CDR1 as MNHEY and CDR2 as SMNVEV (reference sequence). V was clipped by 2 bases and J by 1 base; unmatched bases: 4. This CDR3 has 15 residues. CDR3 DNA sequence: TGTGCCAGCAGTTTAGGAGCGGGAGCATCCTACGAGCAGTACTTC. Translating it yields CASSLGAGASYEQYF.

This clone was counted only a few times. The rearrangement joins TRBV28 to TRBJ2-3; TRBD2 aligns across 9 bases. Germline-derived CDR1 and CDR2 are MDHEN and SYDVKM. Trimming cost V 6 bases and J 6 bases; bases outside gene matches: 16. CDR3 size: 17 residues. The CDR3 is CASSHPPGTSGFDTQYF. DNA for the CDR3: TGTGCCAGCAGCCACCCGCCGGGAACTAGCGGGTTCGATACGCAGTATTTT.

This clone was observed a handful of times. The rearrangement links TRBV7-2 to TRBJ1-1; D is perhaps TRBD1 (5 bases). This CDR3 is 15 amino acids long. Germline-derived CDR1 and CDR2 are SGHTA and FQGNSA. V gave up 5 bases and J gave up 4 bases, with 17 bases separating them. CDR3 loop: CASSPQGGFGTEAFF. CDR3 nucleotides: TGTGCCAGCAGCCCCCAGGGTGGTTTCGGCACTGAAGCTTTCTTT.

This clone has more than one count but fewer than ten. The V gene is TRBV5-1, the J gene TRBJ1-6; unclear D gene. Germline V lookup: CDR1 SGHRS, CDR2 YFSETQ. V lost 4 bases and J lost 6, with 20 bases in between. The CDR3 is 17 residues long. The CDR3 nucleotides read TGCGCCAGCAGCGAGGGAGGGAGAGGCGTCGTTAATTCACCCCTCCACTTT. Translating gives CASSEGGRGVVNSPLHF.

The genes are TRBV7-2 and TRBJ1-4; D unclear. V lost 1 base and J 8 bases, leaving 8 bases between the germline ends. CDR1 SGHTA and CDR2 FQGNSA come from the germline V gene. CDR3 length: 13 amino acids. Written as DNA, the CDR3 is TGTGCCAGCAGCTTAGAACTTTTCGAAAAACTGTTTTTT. It yields the protein CASSLELFEKLFF.

This clone appeared once. J is TRBJ1-1 and V is TRBV12-3 or TRBV12-4; TRBD1 might be the D (5 bases). The CDR3 has 12 residues. Trimming left V 8 bases short and J 7 bases short, with 14 bases between. CDR3 in amino acids: CASLIRRGEAFF. CDR3 nucleotides: TGTGCCAGCCTGATAAGAAGGGGTGAAGCTTTCTTT.

The V and J genes are TRBV7-2 and TRBJ2-1; a weak D match, TRBD2 (5 bases). Germline lookup yields CDR1 SGHTA and CDR2 FQGNSA. V lost 5 bases and J 7 bases, leaving 15 bases between the germline ends. The CDR3 contains 14 residues. The CDR3 here is CASSQLGPANEQFF. CDR3 coding DNA: TGTGCCAGCAGCCAACTAGGCCCCGCGAATGAGCAGTTCTTC. The full variable domain, completed using reference TRBV7-2 and TRBJ2-1, is GAGVSQSPSNKVTEKGKDVELRCDPISGHTALYWYRQSLGQGLEFLIYFQGNSAPDKSGLPSDRFSAERTGGSVSTLTIQRTQQEDSAVYLCASSQLGPANEQFFGPGTRLTVL.

The chain has TRBV11-2 and TRBJ2-7; D uncertain. The CDR3 has 13 residues. The germline gives CDR1 SGHAT, CDR2 FQNNGV. Trimming removed 3 bases at V and 5 bases at J, with 11 bases between. The CDR3 DNA is TGTGCCAGCAGCTTTTTTTCAGGCCACGAGCAGTACTTC. As protein: CASSFFSGHEQYF.

The genes are TRBV7-9 and TRBJ1-6; D might be TRBD1 (6 bases). Between the trimmed V and J ends, which lost 1 base and 8 bases, there was a span of 9 bases. Germline assignment: CDR1 SEHNR and CDR2 FQNEAQ (reference sequence). The CDR3 spans 14 residues. Here the CDR3 DNA reads TGTGCCAGCAGCTTAGAGGGGGTTCATTCACCCCTCCACTTT. The encoded protein is CASSLEGVHSPLHF.

This clone has just one count. The rearrangement uses TRBV18 and TRBJ2-5, with D possibly TRBD2 on 5 matching bases. Germline V CDR1 and CDR2: KGHSH, LQKENI. The CDR3 is 17 amino acids. V lost 6 bases, J lost 4 bases, and 24 bases lay in between. CDR3 loop: CASSPNPGNTWGETQYF. The CDR3 DNA sequence: TGTGCCAGCTCTCCCAATCCGGGAAATACCTGGGGAGAGACCCAGTACTTC.

This chain connects TRBV21-1 to TRBJ1-1; TRBD1 is taken as the D call from the table, unchecked against the DNA. TRBV21-1 counts as a pseudogene. The CDR3 extends over 13 amino acids. CDR3: CASLTGRNTEAFF. The CDR3 nucleotides read TGTGCCAGCTTGACAGGGAGGAACACTGAAGCTTTCTTT.

The V gene is TRBV6-5, the J gene TRBJ1-2; D possibly corresponds to TRBD1 (5 bases). The CDR3 is 13 residues long. V shed 2 bases and J shed 5 bases, with 9 bases lying between them. Per the germline V gene, CDR1 is MNHEY and CDR2 is SVGAGI. This chain's CDR3 is CASSYEPGYGYTF. DNA for the CDR3: TGTGCCAGCAGTTACGAGCCAGGGTATGGCTACACCTTC.

The chain combines TRBV21-1 with TRBJ2-7; TRBD1 is the table's D call, not checked against the DNA. TRBV21-1 is termed a pseudogene. The CDR3 is made up of 16 amino acids. The CDR3 region has the DNA TGTGCCAGCAGCCCTACAGGGCTAAGGGGCTCCTACGAGCAGTACGTC. Residues: CASSPTGLRGSYEQYV.

The V and J genes are TRBV28 and TRBJ1-1; maybe TRBD1 (5 bases). The V end lost 7 bases, the J end lost 3 bases, and 15 bases lay between the germline ends. Germline loops: CDR1 MDHEN, CDR2 SYDVKM. The CDR3 consists of 14 residues. The CDR3 DNA is TGTGCCAGCACTACGGGGGATTTATACACTGAAGCTTTCTTT. Its protein is CASTTGDLYTEAFF.

The chain couples TRBV5-6 to TRBJ1-2, with 7 positions matching TRBD1. The CDR3 covers 15 residues. J lost 3 bases, V lost 1 base, and 6 bases had no gene match. Germline CDR1 is SGHDT and CDR2 is YYEEEE. CDR3: CASSLFQGVYYGYTF. The CDR3 DNA sequence: TGTGCCAGCAGCTTGTTCCAGGGGGTGTACTATGGCTACACCTTC.

V is TRBV10-1 and J is TRBJ2-2, with 9 bases that match TRBD2. The germline V gene has CDR1 WNHNN and CDR2 SYGVQD (reference sequence). The CDR3 consists of 17 residues. V gave up 7 bases and J gave up 0 bases; unmatched junction bases: 9. For the CDR3, the DNA is TGCGCCAGCACTCTATTAGCGGGAGAAGCGAACACCGGGGAGCTGTTTTTT. Its translation is CASTLLAGEANTGELFF.